This T cell receptor (beta chain) was captured in a study of cytomegalovirus exposure and HLA in healthy donors. Both 60 Vbeta primers and 13 Jbeta primers went into the PCR. Libraries were prepared by immunoSEQ multiplex PCR; TCRdb keeps only in-frame clonotypes and omits some of them. Among over 100,000 clones listed, 76% were seen once. The CDR3 is 15 residues long. The germline V gene has CDR1 SGHRS and CDR2 YFSETQ. Losses at the gene ends were 2 bases for V and 9 bases for J; bases not matched to a gene: 9. Study-level results: Reportedly, TCR beta sequences accurately predicted HLA-A and HLA-B alleles in most subjects.

With regard to this clone: What it binds is unknown.

The V call is TRBV5-1, the J call TRBJ2-1; 9 nucleotides match TRBD2. This receptor was obtained from a woman in her forties in good health and CMV-seropositive. The material sequenced was PBMCs. CDR3 nucleotides: TGCGCCAGCAGCTTCCGACTAGCGGAAAGGGGTGAGCAGTTCTTC. Amino acid sequence: CASSFRLAERGEQFF.